This note documents a single T cell receptor beta chain sequence. Its antigen is unknown. CDR3 length equals 13 residues. CDR1 ENHRY and CDR2 SYGVKD come from the germline V gene. This entry is derived from a study of monozygotic twins with inflammatory bowel disease. The RNA usage for each TCR library was roughly 3,300 ng of total RNA. TCRdb reprocessed the 5' RACE reads, keeping one entry per CDR3 protein, no DNA. The listing contains some 300,000 distinct CDR3 sequences. General study findings and limits: There were differing immunosuppressive treatments, which may have added variability to patient repertoires.

The source material was blood. The source is a human donor with ulcerative colitis or Crohn's disease, or a healthy co-twin of an affected twin (not recorded which). The chain couples TRBV10-3 to TRBJ2-7; TCRdb selects TRBD1, and the lack of DNA leaves this call unchecked. This CDR3 is CAIRGTGAYEQYF.